One sample yielded the 19 T cell receptor beta chains listed below, sequenced in a study of T cells in Graves' hyperthyroidism and ophthalmopathy. The TCR beta CDR3 regions underwent amplification using RNA transcripts as the source. The HTBI primer set served for first-round RT-PCR of the TCR CDR3. One entry per CDR3 protein, called by TCRdb with MiXCR from the multiplex PCR reads. The top ten hold approximately 54% of the sample, which has fewer than 350,000 distinct CDR3 sequences, 15% to 20% seen once. Input material: blood. All receptors derive from a woman aged 45-65 years with Graves' hyperthyroidism.

V usage is TRBV9 and J usage is TRBJ2-7, with D tentatively TRBD1 or TRBD2 (5 bases each). CDR3 size: 14 residues. V lost 0 bases to trimming and J lost 7 bases, with 14 bases between them. Germline loops: CDR1 SGDLS, CDR2 YYNGEE. The CDR3 spells CASSVDIGGGEQYF. DNA for the CDR3: TGTGCCAGCAGCGTAGATATTGGTGGGGGAGAGCAGTACTTC.

This clonotype occurred a few times. The chain is built from TRBV7-3 and TRBJ2-5, with TRBD2 matching 8 bases. The CDR3 contains 16 residues. V dropped 2 bases and J dropped 1; count of bases not matched to a gene: 6. The germline V gene encodes CDR1 SGHTA and CDR2 FQGTGA. As DNA, the CDR3 is TGTGCCAGCAGCTTACGGAGCGGGAGTCCCCAAGAGACCCAGTACTTC. Amino acids: CASSLRSGSPQETQYF.

The chain has TRBV19 and TRBJ2-3; TRBD2 aligns across 10 bases. J lost 4 bases, V lost 10 bases, and 8 bases had no gene match. Germline V CDR1 and CDR2: LNHDA, SQIVND (reference sequence). This CDR3 spans 14 amino acids. This CDR3 is CAIGPGTSADTQYF. The CDR3 bases are TGTGCCATCGGCCCCGGGACTAGCGCAGATACGCAGTATTTT.

J is TRBJ2-3 and V is TRBV10-1, with 7 nucleotides matching TRBD2. This CDR3 has 16 residues. Germline V gene lookup returns CDR1 WNHNN and CDR2 SYGVQD (reference sequence). Losses at the gene ends were 3 bases for V and 3 bases for J; bases not matched to a gene: 9. The CDR3 region is CASSDPRGGGTDTQYF. The CDR3 region has the DNA TGCGCCAGCAGTGATCCGAGGGGCGGGGGAACAGATACGCAGTATTTT.

This clonotype has at least ten counts. The chain joins TRBV3-1 to TRBJ2-7; D might be TRBD1 or TRBD2, each matching 5 bases. Germline V gives CDR1 LGHDT, CDR2 YNNKEL (reference sequence). The ends were cut back, 5 bases at V and 6 bases at J, with 8 bases in the middle. CDR3 length: 11 residues. CDR3 nucleotides: TGTGCCAGCAGCGGGACGACCGAGCAGTACTTC. Protein sequence: CASSGTTEQYF.

This clonotype was found many times. This sequence joins TRBV7-2 and TRBJ2-1, with 16 bases identical to TRBD2. Germline V CDR1 and CDR2: SGHTA, FQGNSA. Trimming removed 7 bases from V and 9 bases from J; junction bases left unmatched: 9. This CDR3 has 16 residues. The CDR3 is CASTTTGTSGGGEQFF. CDR3 bases: TGTGCCAGCACCACAACCGGGACTAGCGGGGGGGGTGAGCAGTTCTTC.

For this clonotype: Possible read error: a much larger clone is one base away. This chain connects TRBV3-1 to TRBJ2-3; 9 bases line up with TRBD2. CDR3 size: 16 residues. Germline assignment: CDR1 LGHDT and CDR2 YNNKEL (reference sequence). V dropped 1 base and J dropped 2; count of bases not matched to a gene: 4. The CDR3 here is CASSQGLAAPTDTQYF. Written as DNA, the CDR3 is TGTGCCAGCAGCCAAGGACTAGCGGCCCCCACAGATACGCAGTATTTT.

The chain has TRBV9 and TRBJ2-4, with D hard to call. CDR1 is SGDLS, CDR2 YYNGEE, per germline. Trimming cost V 0 bases and J 0 bases, with 10 bases left between them. The CDR3 sequence is 16 residues long. The CDR3 is CASSVGSGLAKNIQYF. For the CDR3, the DNA is TGTGCCAGCAGCGTAGGGTCTGGTCTAGCCAAAAACATTCAGTACTTC.

This chain connects TRBV12-3 or TRBV12-4 to TRBJ2-4, with 9 bases lining up with TRBD2. Trimming cost V 2 bases and J 11 bases; bases outside gene matches: 7. The CDR3 runs to 14 residues. CDR3 in amino acids: CASSLSGLASFQYF. The CDR3 DNA reads as TGTGCCAGCAGTTTATCGGGACTAGCCTCTTTTCAGTACTTC.

The sample holds a few counts of this clonotype. The V and J genes are TRBV13 and TRBJ2-7; 7 nucleotides line up with TRBD1. Germline trimming cut 5 bases from V and 5 bases from J; bases unmatched to any gene: 6. Germline CDR1 and CDR2: PRHDT and FYEKMQ (reference sequence). The CDR3 is 13 residues long. The CDR3, as DNA: TGTGCCAGCAGCCCCTTGACAGGGAACGAGCAGTACGTC. It yields the protein CASSPLTGNEQYV.

In this sample, this clonotype turned up a few times. No conserved phenylalanine or tryptophan is present at the end of the CDR3, so a read error is the likely explanation. The chain links TRBV27 to TRBJ2-7, with 8 nucleotides matching TRBD1. The germline V gene encodes CDR1 MNHEY and CDR2 SMNVEV (reference sequence). The CDR3 totals 14 residues. J lost 0 bases, V lost 4 bases, and 2 bases had no gene match. The CDR3: CASSYRGASYEQYL. The CDR3 DNA is TGTGCCAGCAGTTACAGGGGGGCCTCCTACGAGCAGTACCTC.

The genes are TRBV29-1 and TRBJ1-4; D is ambiguous. The V end was cut by 7 bases, the J end by 0 bases, with 9 bases between. The germline V gene has CDR1 SQVTM and CDR2 ANQGSEA. The CDR3 has 13 amino acids. The CDR3 spells CSAFGATNEKLFF. CDR3 DNA sequence: TGCAGCGCCTTCGGTGCAACTAATGAAAAACTGTTTTTT.

The chain links TRBV3-1 to TRBJ2-2, with D uncertain. Trimming removed 0 bases from V and 0 bases from J, with 8 bases in between. This CDR3 region has 16 residues. Germline V gene lookup returns CDR1 LGHDT and CDR2 YNNKEL (reference sequence). The CDR3 protein is CASSQDATPNTGELFF. The CDR3 DNA follows: TGTGCCAGCAGCCAAGATGCCACCCCGAACACCGGGGAGCTGTTTTTT.

At least ten counts were recorded for this clonotype. The chain combines TRBV6-1 with TRBJ1-2; 7 bases fit TRBD1. Unmatched junction bases numbered 5, after V lost 0 bases and J lost 4 bases. There are 15 residues in the CDR3. Germline V gene lookup returns CDR1 MNHNS and CDR2 SASEGT. CDR3 region: CASSEAQQGRYGYTF. Here the CDR3 DNA reads TGTGCCAGCAGTGAAGCGCAACAGGGGCGCTATGGCTACACCTTC.

Ten or more counts support this clonotype. This rearrangement joins TRBV3-1 to TRBJ1-3, with TRBD1 matching over 7 bases. In germline, CDR1 is LGHDT, CDR2 YNNKEL (reference sequence). This CDR3 contains 15 residues. With 4 bases clipped from V and 0 bases from J, the junction kept 3 bases outside the gene matches. CDR3 nucleotides: TGTGCCAGCAGCCGAGCAGGGGGCTCTGGAAACACCATATATTTT. It yields the protein CASSRAGGSGNTIYF. Full variable domain (missing parts from reference TRBV3-1 and TRBJ1-3): DTAVSQTPKYLVTQMGNDKSIKCEQNLGHDTMYWYKQDSKKFLKIMFSYNNKELIINETVPNRFSPKSPDKAHLNLHINSLELGDSAVYFCASSRAGGSGNTIYFGEGSWLTVV.

Many counts were recorded for this clonotype. CDR3 sequence (DNA): TGTGCCAGCAGCTTGGGCCGGACTAGCGCCACAGATACGCAGTATTTT. Protein: CASSLGRTSATDTQYF. J is TRBJ2-3 and V is TRBV7-3, with 9 bases lining up with TRBD2. J was trimmed by 2 bases and V by 3 bases; bases with no gene match: 6. Germline V gene lookup returns CDR1 SGHTA and CDR2 FQGTGA. This CDR3 is 16 amino acids long.

This clonotype was seen many times. The chain joins TRBV12-3 or TRBV12-4 to TRBJ2-7; 8 bases align to TRBD2. V shed 4 bases, J shed 2 bases, and the junction held 7 bases outside the gene matches. The CDR3 loop spans 15 amino acids. The chain's CDR3 is CASSSERERAYEQYF. For the CDR3, the DNA is TGTGCCAGCAGTTCGGAGCGGGAGAGGGCCTACGAGCAGTACTTC.

The V call is TRBV6-1, the J call TRBJ2-3; D could derive from TRBD1 or TRBD2 (6 bases each). The CDR3 is 16 residues long. Germline V gene data show CDR1 as MNHNS and CDR2 as SASEGT. V lost 5 bases and J lost 5, with 20 bases in between. CDR3 DNA: TGTGCCAGCAGTAGGGGGGAGGCCCCTGCAGGAGATACGCAGTATTTT. It is translated as CASSRGEAPAGDTQYF.

This clonotype was picked up many times. The chain uses TRBV6-1 and TRBJ1-1; D is unclear. CDR3 length: 13 residues. V gave up 3 bases and J gave up 0 bases, with 5 bases separating them. The germline gives CDR1 MNHNS, CDR2 SASEGT. CDR3 DNA: TGTGCCAGCAGTGACGCCCTGAACACTGAAGCTTTCTTT. This codes for CASSDALNTEAFF.